This T cell receptor beta chain originates from a study of T cells after yellow fever vaccination. Worth noting for this clonotype: The antigen is unknown.

A single record per CDR3 protein comes from TCRdb applying MiXCR to the 5' RACE reads. The sample records roughly 150,000 distinct CDR3 sequences, less than 8.5% being singletons. Study-level points and caveats: Across the CD4 and CD8 compartments, a small share of clonotypes was present in both.

CDR1 is LNHDA and CDR2 is SQIVND in the germline V gene (reference sequence). The ends were cut back, 3 bases at V and 1 base at J, with 19 bases in the middle. This CDR3 region has 19 residues. The sequencing here drew on CD4+ T cells sorted from PBMCs, taken 10 days after the yellow fever booster vaccination. This chain uses TRBV19 with TRBJ2-6; the D is unclear. The receptor was derived from a man younger than 45 who received the YFV17D yellow fever vaccine. As DNA, the CDR3 is TGTGCCAGTAGTATGAATTTCTTGCAAGAAAGATCTGGGGCCAACGTCCTGACTTTC. It translates to CASSMNFLQERSGANVLTF.